This TCR beta chain comes out of a study of blood T cell repertoires in COVID-19. Study overall: The United States, Italy and Spain were the sources of the acute and convalescent COVID-19 samples.

Sequenced by immunoSEQ multiplex PCR; TCRdb stores in-frame clones only, minus some. The table has 200,000 to 250,000 clones, approximately 81% seen once. This clone has only one observation. V lost 6 bases to trimming and J lost 3 bases; unmatched junction nucleotides: 11. From germline, CDR1 is SGHTA and CDR2 FQGTGA. The CDR3 contains 16 residues. Source material: peripheral blood. The source of this sequence is a woman at least 80 years old with active or convalescent COVID-19. The rearrangement uses TRBV7-3 and TRBJ2-3; 8 bases map to TRBD2. The CDR3 reads CASSKAISGKTDTQYF. For the CDR3, the DNA is TGTGCCAGCAGTAAGGCGATTAGCGGGAAAACAGATACGCAGTATTTT.